The next 27 T cell receptor beta chains were all read from a single sample in a study of blood T cell repertoires in COVID-19. Libraries were prepared by immunoSEQ multiplex PCR; TCRdb keeps only in-frame clonotypes and omits some of them. The sample holds approximately 400,000 clones; approximately 90% are singletons and the top ten take about 0.86%. Sequencing input: PBMCs or T cells enriched from blood (not recorded which). These receptors all stem from a middle-aged woman who had been exposed to COVID-19.

The chain couples TRBV7-9 to TRBJ1-1; 7 bases agree with TRBD1. V lost 3 bases and J lost 2; bases outside the gene matches: 6. Germline V gene data show CDR1 as SEHNR and CDR2 as FQNEAQ (reference sequence). CDR3 length: 15 amino acids. In DNA form, the CDR3 reads TGTGCCAGCAGCTTCACCGGGACAGCTAACACTGAAGCTTTCTTT. Residues: CASSFTGTANTEAFF.

The chain carries TRBV19 and TRBJ1-2, with 7 bases lining up with TRBD1. J gave up 4 bases and V 9 bases, and 5 bases lay outside the gene matches. The CDR3 loop spans 12 amino acids. CDR1 LNHDA and CDR2 SQIVND come from the germline V gene (reference sequence). The CDR3 DNA reads as TGTGCCAGCAATTCAGGGGGCTATGGCTACACCTTC. As protein: CASNSGGYGYTF.

The chain recombines TRBV5-1 with TRBJ1-5, with D possibly matching TRBD1 (5 bases). Trimming left V 4 bases short and J 4 bases short, with 9 bases between. Germline V gene lookup returns CDR1 SGHRS and CDR2 YFSETQ. This CDR3 has 13 amino acids. Written as DNA, the CDR3 is TGCGCCAGCAGCCCCCAGGGTAATCAGCCCCAGCATTTT. The encoded protein is CASSPQGNQPQHF.

The rearrangement links TRBV6-2 or TRBV6-3 to TRBJ1-2; D remains ambiguous. This CDR3 contains 14 residues. Trimming cost V 3 bases and J 8 bases, with 16 bases left between them. Germline CDR1 MNHEY, CDR2 SVGEGT. Here the CDR3 DNA reads TGTGCCAGCAGTTATAACCTTCTTGTGGAGGGCTACACCTTC. Protein: CASSYNLLVEGYTF.

The chain couples TRBV11-3 to TRBJ2-1; TRBD2 agrees at 8 bases. The CDR3 runs 16 residues. Losses at the gene ends were 5 bases for V and 1 base for J; bases not matched to a gene: 7. Germline V CDR1 and CDR2: SGHNT, YENEEA. CDR3: CASSPTGTRSYNEQFF. As DNA, the CDR3 is TGTGCCAGCAGCCCAACCGGGACTAGGTCCTACAATGAGCAGTTCTTC.

V usage is TRBV7-2 and J usage is TRBJ2-7; 10 nucleotides match TRBD2. The CDR3 consists of 17 residues. Germline V lookup: CDR1 SGHTA, CDR2 FQGNSA. Losses at the gene ends were 5 bases for V and 2 bases for J; bases not matched to a gene: 12. The CDR3 bases are TGTGCCAGCAGCCCGCCCCTTAGCGGGAGGACACCCTACGAGCAGTACTTC. Its protein is CASSPPLSGRTPYEQYF.

This chain joins TRBV7-9 and TRBJ1-4; 8 bases align to TRBD1. With 2 bases clipped from V and 5 bases from J, the junction kept 1 base outside the gene matches. Germline V gene sequence: CDR1 SEHNR, CDR2 FQNEAQ (reference sequence). The CDR3 totals 14 residues. The CDR3 coding sequence is TGTGCCAGCAGCTTAAGACAGGGGAATGAAAAACTGTTTTTT. Its protein product is CASSLRQGNEKLFF.

This clone has a handful of counts. Other DNA sequences within the sample encode an identical CDR3. The chain carries TRBV19 and TRBJ2-7; TRBD1 aligns across 8 bases. V lost 2 bases to trimming and J lost 7 bases; unmatched junction nucleotides: 4. Germline V gives CDR1 LNHDA, CDR2 SQIVND (reference sequence). There are 13 residues in the CDR3. The CDR3 coding sequence is TGTGCCAGTAGTATAACTGACAGGGGTGAGCAGTACTTC. The encoded protein is CASSITDRGEQYF.

J is TRBJ1-2 and V is TRBV3-1 (or the pseudogene TRBV3-2); D is unresolved. The germline gives CDR1 LGHDT, CDR2 YNNKEL (reference sequence). V was shortened by 2 bases and J by 7 bases, with 11 bases between the two germline ends. The CDR3 loop spans 13 amino acids. The CDR3 reads CASSQSRVGGYTF. In DNA form, the CDR3 reads TGTGCCAGCAGCCAATCCCGGGTGGGTGGCTACACCTTC.

The rearrangement links TRBV5-4 to TRBJ1-6; 9 nucleotides agree with TRBD1. The junction had 6 bases not matched to a gene; V was cut back by 6 bases and J by 8 bases. The CDR3 consists of 14 residues. CDR1 is SGHNT and CDR2 is YYREEE in the germline V gene (reference sequence). The chain's CDR3 is CASTPGQGHSPLHF. In DNA, the CDR3 is TGTGCCAGCACCCCGGGACAGGGCCATTCACCCCTCCACTTT. The full variable domain, rest sourced from reference TRBV5-4 and TRBJ1-6, is ETGVTQSPTHLIKTRGQQVTLRCSSQSGHNTVSWYQQALGQGPQFIFQYYREEENGRGNFPPRFSGLQFPNYSSELNVNALELDDSALYLCASTPGQGHSPLHFGNGTRLTVT.

V gene TRBV7-8 combines with J gene TRBJ2-3, with no clear D. V dropped 5 bases and J dropped 3 bases, with 12 bases sitting between them. The CDR3 extends over 14 amino acids. Germline loops: CDR1 SGHVS, CDR2 FQNEAQ. The CDR3 region has the DNA TGTGCCAGCAGCCCTTTGAAGCCGACAGATACGCAGTATTTT. Amino acid sequence: CASSPLKPTDTQYF.

The CDR3 spells CASRAMHTEAFF. The CDR3 DNA reads as TGCGCCAGCCGAGCCATGCACACTGAAGCTTTCTTT. The chain is built from TRBV10-2 and TRBJ1-1, with D unclear. The CDR3 sequence is 12 residues long. Trimming removed 8 bases at V and 3 bases at J, with 10 bases between. Germline lookup yields CDR1 WSHSY and CDR2 SAAADI.

This clone was observed at least ten times. The J gene is TRBJ2-7, the V gene TRBV5-4; 10 bases align to TRBD2. CDR1 and CDR2 (germline): SGHNT, YYREEE (reference sequence). This CDR3 has 15 amino acids. V was pared by 0 bases and J by 4 bases, with 4 bases of the junction left unmatched. In DNA form, the CDR3 reads TGTGCCAGCAGCTTGGAAGATAGCGGGAGGTACGAGCAGTACTTC. Encoded protein: CASSLEDSGRYEQYF.

The V call is TRBV18, the J call TRBJ1-5; D gene ambiguous. The V end lost 0 bases, the J end lost 2 bases, and 5 bases lay between the germline ends. CDR3 size: 14 residues. The V gene's germline CDR1 is KGHSH and CDR2 LQKENI. CDR3 protein: CASSPPTRNQPQHF. CDR3 nucleotide sequence: TGTGCCAGCTCACCACCCACACGCAATCAGCCCCAGCATTTT.

The V gene is TRBV19, the J gene TRBJ1-3; 7 bases agree with TRBD1. This CDR3 has 16 amino acids. Germline trimming cut 0 bases from V and 3 bases from J; bases unmatched to any gene: 5. Germline V gene lookup returns CDR1 LNHDA and CDR2 SQIVND (reference sequence). This CDR3 reads CASSIDRGTGGNTIYF. The CDR3 coding sequence is TGTGCCAGTAGTATAGACAGGGGGACCGGTGGAAACACCATATATTTT.

V gene TRBV2 combines with J gene TRBJ1-5, with D uncertain. The CDR3 consists of 14 residues. Germline values: CDR1 SNHLY, CDR2 FYNNEI. Trimming left V 3 bases short and J 4 bases short, with 10 bases between. CDR3 loop: CASSERPGNQPQHF. In DNA form, the CDR3 reads TGTGCCAGCAGTGAGAGGCCTGGGAATCAGCCCCAGCATTTT.

The chain has TRBV2 and TRBJ1-2; D possibly corresponds to TRBD1 (6 bases). Between the trimmed V and J ends, which lost 5 bases and 3 bases, there was a span of 13 bases. From germline, CDR1 is SNHLY and CDR2 FYNNEI. The CDR3 runs 14 residues. The CDR3 reads CASSRDTVDYGYTF. Written as DNA, the CDR3 is TGTGCCAGCAGTAGGGACACAGTGGACTATGGCTACACCTTC.

This clone was seen just once. The chain joins TRBV19 to TRBJ1-4; D is possibly TRBD1 (6 bases). The CDR3 runs 13 residues. Trimming cost V 10 bases and J 5 bases, with 14 bases left between them. From germline, CDR1 is LNHDA and CDR2 SQIVND (reference sequence). CDR3 in DNA: TGTGCCACCCAGACAGGCTCAAATGAAAAACTGTTTTTT. It codes for CATQTGSNEKLFF. The entire variable domain, with the rest obtained from reference TRBV19 and TRBJ1-4, is as follows: DGGITQSPKYLFRKEGQNVTLSCEQNLNHDAMYWYRQDPGQGLRLIYYSQIVNDFQKGDIAEGYSVSREKKESFPLTVTSAQKNPTAFYLCATQTGSNEKLFFGSGTQLSVL.

The chain has TRBV5-1 and TRBJ2-2, with D tentatively TRBD2 (5 bases). V lost 7 bases to trimming and J lost 1 base, with 14 bases between them. Germline lookup yields CDR1 SGHRS and CDR2 YFSETQ. The CDR3 is made up of 15 amino acids. The CDR3 loop reads CASGSLLGNTGELFF. As DNA, the CDR3 is TGCGCCAGCGGGAGTCTGCTCGGGAACACCGGGGAGCTGTTTTTT.

The CDR3 sequence: CASSPTGDYGYTF. The CDR3 region has the DNA TGTGCCAGCAGCCCCACGGGGGACTATGGCTACACCTTC. The chain links TRBV7-2 to TRBJ1-2; possibly TRBD1 for D (5 bases). CDR3 size: 13 residues. Germline CDR1 reads SGHTA; CDR2 reads FQGNSA. V lost 5 bases to trimming and J lost 3 bases, with 10 bases between them. The full variable domain, in which reference TRBV7-2 and TRBJ1-2 provide the parts outside the CDR3, is GAGVSQSPSNKVTEKGKDVELRCDPISGHTALYWYRQSLGQGLEFLIYFQGNSAPDKSGLPSDRFSAERTGGSVSTLTIQRTQQEDSAVYLCASSPTGDYGYTFGSGTRLTVV.

The chain links TRBV2 to TRBJ1-5; 12 nucleotides line up with TRBD1. V gave up 7 bases and J gave up 4 bases; unmatched junction bases: 5. The CDR3 totals 15 residues. From germline, CDR1 is SNHLY and CDR2 FYNNEI. For the CDR3, the DNA is TGTGCCAGCACCGGGGACAGGGGGCAAAATCAGCCCCAGCATTTT. Its protein is CASTGDRGQNQPQHF.

The J gene is TRBJ1-1, the V gene TRBV1; the table gives TRBD1 as D, unverified against the DNA. TRBV1 is a documented pseudogene. The CDR3 is 12 amino acids. CDR3 coding DNA: TGCACCAGCCAACAAGGGGACACTGAAGCTTTCTTT. It encodes CTSQQGDTEAFF.

The chain joins TRBV6-5 to TRBJ1-1, with TRBD1 as a possible D gene (6 bases). V gave up 2 bases and J gave up 0 bases, with 10 bases separating them. The CDR3 is 15 residues long. CDR1 is MNHEY, CDR2 SVGAGI, per germline. The CDR3 DNA reads TGTGCCAGCAGTTACCGCGGACAGATGAACACTGAAGCTTTCTTT. It yields the protein CASSYRGQMNTEAFF.

The V call is TRBV7-9, the J call TRBJ2-3, with TRBD2 matching over 9 bases. Germline loops: CDR1 SEHNR, CDR2 FQNEAQ (reference sequence). The CDR3 has 16 amino acids. V gave up 5 bases and J gave up 0 bases; unmatched junction bases: 6. The CDR3 nucleotides are TGTGCCAGCAGCGATCGCGGGGGGGCGAGCACAGATACGCAGTATTTT. Protein: CASSDRGGASTDTQYF.

The J gene is TRBJ1-5, the V gene TRBV5-5, with 8 bases identical to TRBD1. CDR1 SGHKS and CDR2 YYEKEE come from the germline V gene (reference sequence). Trimming took 4 bases from V and 7 from J; bases not matched to a gene: 13. This CDR3 has 16 amino acids. The CDR3, as DNA: TGTGCCAGCAGCCTAGCGAGAGGACAGGGAAGCCAGCCCCAGCATTTT. This gives the protein CASSLARGQGSQPQHF. Full variable domain (outside the CDR3, taken from reference TRBV5-5 and TRBJ1-5): DAGVTQSPTHLIKTRGQQVTLRCSPISGHKSVSWYQQVLGQGPQFIFQYYEKEERGRGNFPDRFSARQFPNYSSELNVNALLLGDSALYLCASSLARGQGSQPQHFGDGTRLSIL.

V is TRBV2 and J is TRBJ1-2; no clear D gene. CDR3 length: 13 residues. Germline V CDR1 and CDR2: SNHLY, FYNNEI. The V end lost 10 bases, the J end lost 3 bases, and 15 bases lay between the germline ends. The CDR3, as DNA: TGTGCCATCCCCGGGAGGAAGGACTATGGCTACACCTTC. Translated, it gives CAIPGRKDYGYTF. Using reference TRBV2 and TRBJ1-2 for the parts outside the CDR3, the full variable domain is EPEVTQTPSHQVTQMGQEVILRCVPISNHLYFYWYRQILGQKVEFLVSFYNNEISEKSEIFDDQFSVERPDGSNFTLKIRSTKLEDSAMYFCAIPGRKDYGYTFGSGTRLTVV.

V and J are TRBV27 and TRBJ2-7; D is perhaps TRBD1 (6 bases). This CDR3 contains 17 residues. Trimming pared 2 bases from V and 2 bases from J, leaving 19 bases between. CDR1 is MNHEY, CDR2 SMNVEV, per germline (reference sequence). The CDR3 here is CASSLAFPRDTTYEQYF. The DNA for the CDR3 is TGTGCCAGCAGTTTAGCCTTCCCCCGGGACACCACCTACGAGCAGTACTTC.